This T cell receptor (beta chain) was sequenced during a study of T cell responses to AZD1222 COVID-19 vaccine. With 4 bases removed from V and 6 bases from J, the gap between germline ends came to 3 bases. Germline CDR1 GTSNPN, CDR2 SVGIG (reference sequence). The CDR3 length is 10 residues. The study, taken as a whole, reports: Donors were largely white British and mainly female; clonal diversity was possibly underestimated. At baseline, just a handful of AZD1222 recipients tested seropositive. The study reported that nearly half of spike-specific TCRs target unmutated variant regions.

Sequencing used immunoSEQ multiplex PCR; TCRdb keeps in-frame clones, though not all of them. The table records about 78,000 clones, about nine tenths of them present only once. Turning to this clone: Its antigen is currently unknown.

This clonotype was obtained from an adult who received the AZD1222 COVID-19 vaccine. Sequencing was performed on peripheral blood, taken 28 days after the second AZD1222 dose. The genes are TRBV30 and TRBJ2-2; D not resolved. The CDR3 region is CAWKAGELFF. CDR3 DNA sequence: TGTGCCTGGAAGGCCGGGGAGCTGTTTTTT.